This T cell receptor (beta chain) was obtained from a study of blood T cell repertoires in COVID-19. Sequencing was performed with immunoSEQ multiplex PCR; in TCRdb, only in-frame clones are kept and a portion is missing. Counted here are 450,000 to 600,000 clones, 75% to 90% occurring once; the ten biggest clones make up roughly 0.72%. Study members were between about 18 and 100 years old and lived in about two dozen US regions. Membership in each cohort depended on participant-reported clinical history. The CDR3 length is 12 residues. Germline V gene sequence: CDR1 MNHEY, CDR2 SVGAGI. V shed 6 bases and J shed 6 bases, with 12 bases lying between them.

The TCR was taken from a young woman who had recovered from COVID-19. Sequencing was done on a sample of PBMCs or T cells enriched from blood (not recorded which). The V gene is TRBV6-5, the J gene TRBJ2-7, with D unresolved. The CDR3 protein is CASSPPRSEQYF. The CDR3 DNA reads as TGTGCCAGCAGCCCCCCTCGGAGCGAGCAGTACTTC.